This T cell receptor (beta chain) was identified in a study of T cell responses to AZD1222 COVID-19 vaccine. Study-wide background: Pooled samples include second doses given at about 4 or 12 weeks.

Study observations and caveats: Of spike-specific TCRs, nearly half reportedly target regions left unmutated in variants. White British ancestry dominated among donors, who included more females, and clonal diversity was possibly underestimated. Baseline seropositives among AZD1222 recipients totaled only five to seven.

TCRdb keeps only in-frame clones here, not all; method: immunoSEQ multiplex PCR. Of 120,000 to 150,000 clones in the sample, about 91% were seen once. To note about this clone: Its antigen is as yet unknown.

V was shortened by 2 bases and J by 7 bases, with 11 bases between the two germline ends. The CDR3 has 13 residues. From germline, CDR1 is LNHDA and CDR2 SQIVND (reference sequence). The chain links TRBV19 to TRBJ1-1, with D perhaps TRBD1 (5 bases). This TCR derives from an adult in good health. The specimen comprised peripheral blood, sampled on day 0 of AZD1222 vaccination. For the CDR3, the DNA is TGTGCCAGTAGTATACAGGGAACCCTTGAAGCTTTCTTT. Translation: CASSIQGTLEAFF.